These 29 T cell receptor beta chains share one sample of origin, sequenced in a study of human thymus T cells. The data were produced by immunoSEQ multiplex PCR, yet TCRdb's version contains in-frame clones alone and is incomplete. Of 45,000 to 50,000 clones in the sample, roughly 94% were seen once. The sequencing input was blood. The receptors were gathered from a girl in the first two years of life with a congenital heart defect but otherwise immunologically healthy.

This chain uses TRBV29-1 with TRBJ2-7, with D tentatively TRBD2 (5 bases). Germline V gene sequence: CDR1 SQVTM, CDR2 ANQGSEA. This CDR3 comprises 11 residues. V lost 4 bases, J lost 3 bases, and 7 bases lay in between. The CDR3 DNA reads as TGCAGCGTTGCTAGCCGCTACGAGCAGTACTTC. Its protein is CSVASRYEQYF.

This sequence joins TRBV5-1 and TRBJ2-5, with a weak D call TRBD2 (6 bases). V was clipped by 4 bases and J by 2 bases, with 12 bases between them. Per the germline V gene, CDR1 is SGHRS and CDR2 is YFSETQ. This CDR3 comprises 14 residues. Here the CDR3 reads CASSLASVQETQYF. The CDR3 region has the DNA TGCGCCAGCAGCCTAGCTAGCGTTCAAGAGACCCAGTACTTC.

The chain uses TRBV2 and TRBJ2-5, with 12 bases aligning to TRBD2. CDR1 is SNHLY and CDR2 is FYNNEI in the germline V gene. Trimming took 3 bases from V and 2 from J; bases not matched to a gene: 7. The CDR3 is 17 amino acids. For the CDR3, the DNA is TGTGCCAGCAGTGATTTATCTAGCGGGAGGGTACAAGAGACCCAGTACTTC. This translates into CASSDLSSGRVQETQYF.

The chain combines TRBV2 with TRBJ2-5, with D tentatively TRBD2 (5 bases). The CDR3 runs to 13 residues. Germline V gives CDR1 SNHLY, CDR2 FYNNEI. With 6 bases removed from V and 0 bases from J, the gap between germline ends came to 8 bases. The CDR3 protein is CASREAYQETQYF. Written as DNA, the CDR3 is TGTGCCAGCAGGGAGGCTTACCAAGAGACCCAGTACTTC.

The chain carries TRBV21-1 and TRBJ2-3; the table's TRBD2 call for D was not verified on the DNA. TRBV21-1 is shown as a pseudogene. CDR3 length equals 13 residues. The CDR3 sequence: CASSNELTDTQYF. The CDR3 coding sequence is TGTGCCAGCAGCAATGAGTTGACAGATACGCAGTATTTT.

The genes are TRBV6-1 and TRBJ2-7; 8 bases align to TRBD2. The CDR3 runs 13 residues. CDR1 is MNHNS and CDR2 is SASEGT in the germline V gene. The trim removed 11 bases at V and 2 bases at J, leaving 8 bases unmatched. CDR3 residues: CACRGGLTYEQYF. The CDR3 region has the DNA TGTGCCTGTCGCGGGGGGCTAACCTACGAGCAGTACTTC.

The rearrangement links TRBV9 to TRBJ2-5; 15 nucleotides align to TRBD2. The CDR3 runs to 18 residues. Germline CDR1 and CDR2: SGDLS and YYNGEE. V was clipped by 4 bases and J by 5 bases; unmatched bases: 12. CDR3 protein: CASSPGLAGGGAGETQYF. CDR3 DNA sequence: TGTGCCAGCAGCCCGGGACTAGCGGGAGGAGGGGCTGGGGAGACCCAGTACTTC.

This chain links TRBV28 with TRBJ2-5; D tentatively fits TRBD1 or TRBD2 (6 bases each). The germline V and J ends were trimmed by 6 bases and 5 bases, with 16 bases remaining between them. Germline V gives CDR1 MDHEN, CDR2 SYDVKM. The CDR3 runs 14 residues. Here the CDR3 reads CASSYNRGVETQYF. The CDR3 region has the DNA TGTGCCAGCAGCTACAATAGGGGGGTGGAGACCCAGTACTTC.

This clone was observed once. The rearrangement joins TRBV29-1 to TRBJ1-1; 7 nucleotides align to TRBD1. Looked up from germline, CDR1 is SQVTM and CDR2 is ANQGSEA. This CDR3 contains 14 residues. V was pared by 5 bases and J by 7 bases, with 13 bases of the junction left unmatched. CDR3 region: CSVYLQGVTSEAFF. CDR3 nucleotides: TGCAGCGTTTACTTGCAGGGGGTAACTAGTGAAGCTTTCTTT.

The chain carries TRBV5-1 and TRBJ2-5, with 7 bases that match TRBD1. The V segment lost 4 bases and the J segment 2 bases; nucleotides outside the gene matches: 11. The length of the CDR3 is 16 residues. Germline V gene sequence: CDR1 SGHRS, CDR2 YFSETQ. The CDR3 loop is CASSPVWDRRQETQYF. Here the CDR3 DNA reads TGCGCCAGCAGCCCCGTTTGGGACAGAAGACAAGAGACCCAGTACTTC.

V is TRBV19 and J is TRBJ1-3, with unresolved D. Trimming cost V 2 bases and J 0 bases, with 5 bases left between them. Germline V gene lookup returns CDR1 LNHDA and CDR2 SQIVND (reference sequence). The length of the CDR3 is 14 residues. In DNA form, the CDR3 reads TGTGCCAGTAGTATACGGGGCTCTGGAAACACCATATATTTT. Translation gives CASSIRGSGNTIYF.

This clone was recorded only once. V usage is TRBV11-2 and J usage is TRBJ2-3, with a weak D call TRBD2 (6 bases). Deletions cut 3 bases from V and 3 bases from J, with 19 bases between. Looked up from germline, CDR1 is SGHAT and CDR2 is FQNNGV. The CDR3 is 17 amino acids. Here the CDR3 DNA reads TGTGCCAGCAGCTTTAGACTAGGGGTCAGGGTTACAGATACGCAGTATTTT. It translates to CASSFRLGVRVTDTQYF.

V is TRBV4-2 and J is TRBJ2-1; D possibly corresponds to TRBD1 (5 bases). Trimming stripped 3 bases from V and 4 bases from J, with 22 bases between. The V gene's germline CDR1 is LGHNA and CDR2 YNFKEQ. This CDR3 is built from 18 residues. This chain's CDR3 is CASSHPLSIRDGYNEQFF. DNA of the CDR3: TGTGCCAGCAGCCATCCCCTGAGTATCAGGGATGGGTACAATGAGCAGTTCTTC.

This clone showed up just once. V usage is TRBV27 and J usage is TRBJ1-4; D is unclear. Germline V gene lookup returns CDR1 MNHEY and CDR2 SMNVEV (reference sequence). The CDR3 length is 13 residues. Trimming cost V 8 bases and J 3 bases, with 10 bases left between them. The CDR3 nucleotides are TGTGCCAGCGGACTTGGCCCTAATGAAAAACTGTTTTTT. It specifies CASGLGPNEKLFF.

V gene TRBV5-3 combines with J gene TRBJ1-3, with D hard to call. TRBV5-3 is reported as an ORF; its role is uncertain. The CDR3 totals 15 residues. V lost 2 bases, J lost 0 bases, and 9 bases lay in between. CDR3 amino acids: CARSFGVYSGNTIYF. CDR3 in DNA: TGTGCCAGAAGCTTTGGGGTTTACTCTGGAAACACCATATATTTT.

The V gene is TRBV19, the J gene TRBJ1-2; TRBD1 might be the D (6 bases). The CDR3 sequence is 13 residues long. V was clipped by 5 bases and J by 4 bases, with 11 bases between them. From germline, CDR1 is LNHDA and CDR2 SQIVND (reference sequence). The CDR3 loop reads CASSPRGGYGYTF. The CDR3 DNA follows: TGTGCCAGTAGTCCCAGGGGTGGCTATGGCTACACCTTC.

The chain carries TRBV28 and TRBJ2-7; possibly TRBD1 or TRBD2 for D (6 bases each). The germline CDR1 and CDR2 sequences are MDHEN and SYDVKM. This CDR3 is 16 amino acids long. V was shortened by 6 bases and J by 6 bases, with 24 bases between the two germline ends. In nucleotides, the CDR3 is TGTGCCAGCAGGCCTGAGATTGGACAGCGGGCTCCCGAGCAGTACTTC. Protein: CASRPEIGQRAPEQYF.

This clone was counted a few times. The chain joins TRBV4-2 to TRBJ2-7, with 8 positions matching TRBD1. The CDR3 has 12 residues. V shed 8 bases and J 4 bases; nucleotides not matched to a gene: 4. Germline CDR1 reads LGHNA; CDR2 reads YNFKEQ. The CDR3 bases are TGTGCCAGCGCCGGGACAGGTTACGAGCAGTACTTC. Its translation is CASAGTGYEQYF.

This chain uses TRBV19 with TRBJ1-4; no reliable D call. Germline loops: CDR1 LNHDA, CDR2 SQIVND (reference sequence). Deletions cut 7 bases from V and 6 bases from J, with 9 bases between. The CDR3 extends over 12 amino acids. The CDR3 here is CASNSVDEKLFF. CDR3 in DNA: TGTGCCAGTAACAGTGTCGATGAAAAACTGTTTTTT. The complete variable domain, with remaining parts taken from reference TRBV19 and TRBJ1-4, reads DGGITQSPKYLFRKEGQNVTLSCEQNLNHDAMYWYRQDPGQGLRLIYYSQIVNDFQKGDIAEGYSVSREKKESFPLTVTSAQKNPTAFYLCASNSVDEKLFFGSGTQLSVL.

CDR3 region: CATSRAADTQYF. DNA of the CDR3: TGTGCCACCAGCAGAGCCGCAGATACGCAGTATTTT. This chain connects TRBV15 to TRBJ2-3; D remains unclear. Between the trimmed V and J ends, which lost 1 base and 4 bases, there was a span of 3 bases. This CDR3 comprises 12 residues. Germline lookup yields CDR1 LNHNV and CDR2 YYDKDF (reference sequence).

The chain couples TRBV5-1 to TRBJ2-3, with D tentatively TRBD1 (5 bases). Trimming took 4 bases from V and 0 from J, leaving 15 bases between them. This CDR3 is 16 amino acids long. Germline assignment: CDR1 SGHRS and CDR2 YFSETQ. This CDR3 is CASSPIGRTSTDTQYF. The DNA of the CDR3 is TGCGCCAGCAGCCCGATCGGGCGGACAAGCACAGATACGCAGTATTTT.

This clone was counted a single time. The chain carries TRBV5-1 and TRBJ2-7; D remains unclear. This CDR3 is built from 15 residues. Trimming took off 1 base at V and 1 base at J, with 12 bases between the two ends. Germline-derived CDR1 and CDR2 are SGHRS and YFSETQ. CDR3 bases: TGCGCCAGCAGCTTGCGGGCCGCTGGTTCCTACGAGCAGTACTTC. This codes for CASSLRAAGSYEQYF. Full variable domain (rest looked up from reference TRBV5-1 and TRBJ2-7): KAGVTQTPRYLIKTRGQQVTLSCSPISGHRSVSWYQQTPGQGLQFLFEYFSETQRNKGNFPGRFSGRQFSNSRSEMNVSTLELGDSALYLCASSLRAAGSYEQYFGPGTRLTVT.

J is TRBJ2-1 and V is TRBV19, with 9 positions matching TRBD2. V trimming: 6 bases; J trimming: 6 bases; junction bases outside the gene matches: 6. CDR3 length: 14 residues. CDR1 and CDR2 (germline): LNHDA, SQIVND (reference sequence). The CDR3 reads CASRRVAGVNEQFF. The CDR3 coding sequence is TGTGCCAGTAGGCGGGTAGCGGGAGTCAATGAGCAGTTCTTC.

The gene calls are TRBV28 and TRBJ1-4; D call uncertain. In germline, CDR1 is MDHEN, CDR2 SYDVKM. CDR3 length: 19 residues. The V and J ends lost 1 base and 5 bases respectively, with 23 bases between them. The CDR3 loop reads CASSLSGGVSVLINEKLFF. The CDR3 nucleotides read TGTGCCAGCAGTTTATCGGGTGGAGTTTCCGTTCTAATAAATGAAAAACTGTTTTTT.

This rearrangement joins TRBV29-1 to TRBJ2-3; tentative D call: TRBD2 (6 bases). The CDR3 length is 19 residues. Germline V lookup: CDR1 SQVTM, CDR2 ANQGSEA. Trimming removed 7 bases from V and 5 bases from J, with 34 bases in between. The CDR3 region is CSGTRGYLPGSQRGDTQYF. CDR3 DNA sequence: TGCAGCGGTACACGGGGGTACCTCCCGGGATCTCAACGAGGAGATACGCAGTATTTT.

V usage is TRBV7-2 and J usage is TRBJ1-1; D unresolved. Germline V gene lookup returns CDR1 SGHTA and CDR2 FQGNSA. V lost 7 bases and J lost 0, with 18 bases in between. The CDR3 totals 16 residues. The CDR3 nucleotides read TGTGCCAGCATCAAGGGATTTCTTGACATGAACACTGAAGCTTTCTTT. Amino acid sequence: CASIKGFLDMNTEAFF.

This chain links TRBV6-1 with TRBJ1-3; the match to TRBD1 covers 7 bases. This CDR3 has 14 residues. V lost 2 bases, J lost 4 bases, and 2 bases stayed unmatched. Germline V gives CDR1 MNHNS, CDR2 SASEGT. DNA for the CDR3: TGTGCCAGCAGTGAAAAGACAGGGGGAAACACCATATATTTT. Translated: CASSEKTGGNTIYF.

This chain joins TRBV6-5 and TRBJ2-2; D may correspond to TRBD1 or TRBD2 (5 bases each). CDR1 and CDR2 from the germline V gene are MNHEY and SVGAGI. V dropped 4 bases and J dropped 6 bases, with 9 bases sitting between them. The CDR3 is made up of 13 amino acids. The CDR3 loop reads CASSFGDAGELFF. The CDR3 region has the DNA TGTGCCAGCAGTTTCGGGGACGCCGGGGAGCTGTTTTTT.

This chain connects TRBV20-1 to TRBJ1-1; no definite D call. Germline loops: CDR1 DFQATT, CDR2 SNEGSKA (reference sequence). The V end lost 6 bases, the J end lost 6 bases, and 11 bases lay between the germline ends. The length of the CDR3 is 11 residues. This chain's CDR3 is CSADDAPEAFF. CDR3 bases: TGCAGTGCCGACGACGCCCCTGAAGCTTTCTTT.